These 19 T cell receptor beta chains were sequenced from one sample in a study of spatial heterogeneity in lung cancer. Time point described: blood at routine non-recurrence follow-up after resection. TCRdb analysed the 5' RACE reads with MiXCR anew, one entry per CDR3 protein. The profile shows about 47,000 distinct CDR3 sequences, about 12% of them singletons. The material was PBMCs, obtained at follow-up. These receptors were collected from a male donor with early-stage non-small cell lung cancer.

This clonotype showed up many times. The chain recombines TRBV5-5 with TRBJ1-1, with no clear D. Germline CDR1 is SGHKS and CDR2 is YYEKEE (reference sequence). This CDR3 contains 15 residues. The V and J ends lost 3 bases and 4 bases respectively, with 16 bases between them. In DNA form, the CDR3 reads TGTGCCAGCAGCTCCGGGTCGGCCTGGGGCACTGAAGCTTTCTTT. This sequence encodes CASSSGSAWGTEAFF.

This clonotype was counted ten times or more. V gene TRBV20-1 combines with J gene TRBJ1-1, with D maybe TRBD1 (6 bases). This CDR3 has 14 amino acids. Germline V gene data show CDR1 as DFQATT and CDR2 as SNEGSKA (reference sequence). V dropped 5 bases and J dropped 6 bases, with 19 bases sitting between them. CDR3 nucleotide sequence: TGCAGTGCTTCGTCTCCCGGGACAATATCTGAAGCTTTCTTT. This sequence encodes CSASSPGTISEAFF.

This clonotype was counted ten times or more. This chain joins TRBV20-1 and TRBJ1-2; 10 positions match TRBD1. The CDR3 spans 15 residues. Germline CDR1 reads DFQATT; CDR2 reads SNEGSKA (reference sequence). Trimming cost V 1 base and J 4 bases; bases outside gene matches: 6. In nucleotides, the CDR3 is TGCAGTGCTAGAGGAGGGACAGGGGTGGTCTATGGCTACACCTTC. It yields the protein CSARGGTGVVYGYTF.

Only a few counts were recorded for this clonotype. CDR3 in amino acids: CASSQGLGTLNTGELFF. CDR3 DNA sequence: TGCGCCAGCAGCCAAGGTCTAGGGACACTGAACACCGGGGAGCTGTTTTTT. The J gene is TRBJ2-2, the V gene TRBV4-1, with a tentative D call TRBD1 (6 bases). This CDR3 comprises 17 residues. V shed 1 base and J shed 1 base, with 13 bases lying between them. Germline CDR1 MGHRA, CDR2 YSYEKL.

This clonotype was counted many times. The CDR3 protein is CASSLSRVQPQHF. The CDR3 nucleotides read TGTGCCAGCAGCTTATCCCGGGTTCAGCCCCAGCATTTT. The chain has TRBV7-2 and TRBJ1-5, with D hard to call. Per germline, CDR1 SGHTA and CDR2 FQGNSA. The germline V and J ends were trimmed by 2 bases and 6 bases, with 8 bases remaining between them. The CDR3 consists of 13 residues.

The chain links TRBV7-9 to TRBJ1-1; D gene ambiguous. Per germline, CDR1 SEHNR and CDR2 FQNEAQ (reference sequence). Between the trimmed V and J ends, which lost 5 bases and 3 bases, there was a span of 10 bases. This CDR3 spans 13 amino acids. CDR3 coding DNA: TGTGCCAGCAGCCTAAATACGGACACTGAAGCTTTCTTT. It yields the protein CASSLNTDTEAFF.

This clonotype was picked up many times. V gene TRBV3-1 combines with J gene TRBJ2-1; no clear D gene. CDR1 is LGHDT, CDR2 YNNKEL, per germline (reference sequence). The CDR3 length is 11 residues. V lost 2 bases and J 7 bases, leaving 3 bases between the germline ends. In nucleotides, the CDR3 is TGTGCCAGCAGCCAATTTAATGAGCAGTTCTTC. It specifies CASSQFNEQFF.

The sample holds a few counts of this clonotype. The rearrangement uses TRBV2 and TRBJ2-5; tentatively, D is TRBD1 or TRBD2 (5 bases each). Germline CDR1 is SNHLY and CDR2 is FYNNEI. V dropped 8 bases and J dropped 3 bases, with 13 bases sitting between them. The CDR3 spans 13 residues. CDR3 nucleotides: TGTGCCAGCGGGTGGGACCAGAAAGAGACCCAGTACTTC. It yields the protein CASGWDQKETQYF.

This clonotype showed up many times. The V gene is TRBV7-2, the J gene TRBJ2-5; maybe TRBD2 (5 bases). Trimming took 3 bases from V and 5 from J, leaving 10 bases between them. The CDR3 has 13 amino acids. Germline lookup yields CDR1 SGHTA and CDR2 FQGNSA. This CDR3 is CASSFSVGETQYF. CDR3 DNA: TGTGCCAGCAGCTTTAGCGTCGGGGAGACCCAGTACTTC.

The rearrangement joins TRBV6-5 to TRBJ2-5, with 10 nucleotides matching TRBD1. The CDR3 runs 15 residues. The V segment lost 6 bases and the J segment 4 bases; nucleotides outside the gene matches: 8. CDR1 and CDR2 (germline): MNHEY, SVGAGI. CDR3 sequence reads: CASSRTRTGGETQYF. In DNA, the CDR3 is TGTGCCAGCAGCCGGACCCGGACAGGGGGAGAGACCCAGTACTTC.

In its sample, this clonotype was seen many times. The chain has TRBV27 and TRBJ2-7; 10 nucleotides agree with TRBD1. The V gene's germline CDR1 is MNHEY and CDR2 SMNVEV (reference sequence). The V and J ends lost 3 bases and 3 bases, in that order; junction bases with no gene match: 8. The CDR3 is 16 residues long. CDR3 protein: CASSFLLGTGDYEQYF. CDR3 in DNA: TGTGCCAGCAGTTTTCTCCTTGGGACAGGGGACTACGAGCAGTACTTC.

The V and J genes are TRBV12-3 or TRBV12-4 and TRBJ2-6; D might be TRBD2 (5 bases). Trimming shortened V by 3 bases and J by 0 bases, and 15 bases separated the two germline ends. CDR3 size: 18 residues. CDR3 bases: TGTGCCAGCAGTTTTCCTGGCGGAGGAGGCTCTGGGGCCAACGTCCTGACTTTC. It translates to CASSFPGGGGSGANVLTF.

In its sample, this clonotype was seen many times. This chain links TRBV7-9 with TRBJ2-7; TRBD1 is a possible D gene (5 bases). CDR1 is SEHNR and CDR2 is FQNEAQ in the germline V gene (reference sequence). CDR3 size: 14 residues. V lost 1 base to trimming and J lost 3 bases, with 10 bases between them. The CDR3 nucleotides read TGTGCCAGCAGCTTAGTGGGCAGGGACTACGAGCAGTACTTC. Translation gives CASSLVGRDYEQYF.

The sample holds a few counts of this clonotype. V is TRBV13 and J is TRBJ2-1; a possible D gene is TRBD1 (5 bases). V lost 7 bases to trimming and J lost 8 bases, with 15 bases between them. There are 13 residues in the CDR3. Germline CDR1 PRHDT, CDR2 FYEKMQ (reference sequence). The CDR3, as DNA: TGTGCCAGCACGGAAAGGGGCCCAGATGAGCAGTTCTTC. Its protein product is CASTERGPDEQFF.

This sequence joins TRBV6-2 or TRBV6-3 and TRBJ2-7, with a weak D call TRBD1 (5 bases). V lost 6 bases to trimming and J lost 4 bases, with 13 bases between them. The CDR3 covers 13 residues. Germline-derived CDR1 and CDR2 are MNHEY and SVGEGT. CDR3 protein: CASRPGAGYEQYF. The CDR3 DNA sequence: TGTGCCAGCAGGCCTGGGGCAGGGTACGAGCAGTACTTC.

This clonotype was seen only a few times. V gene TRBV20-1 combines with J gene TRBJ2-7; a possible D gene is TRBD2 (5 bases). The V end lost 3 bases, the J end lost 6 bases, and 24 bases lay between the germline ends. Per the germline V gene, CDR1 is DFQATT and CDR2 is SNEGSKA (reference sequence). This CDR3 spans 16 amino acids. Here the CDR3 DNA reads TGCAGTGCTAGCAGTGCCGTTGAGCGGCCCGAGGGCGAGCAGTACTTC. The encoded protein is CSASSAVERPEGEQYF.

This clonotype has ten or more counts. The V and J genes are TRBV20-1 and TRBJ2-1, with 10 bases identical to TRBD2. Germline CDR1 reads DFQATT; CDR2 reads SNEGSKA (reference sequence). This CDR3 has 14 residues. V lost 7 bases and J lost 4; bases outside the gene matches: 7. The CDR3 DNA reads as TGCAGTGTGCTAGCGGGAGAAGGGTACAATGAGCAGTTCTTC. Amino acids: CSVLAGEGYNEQFF.

This clonotype was seen once. The rearrangement joins TRBV5-1 to TRBJ2-3, with 9 bases that match TRBD2. Germline CDR1 SGHRS, CDR2 YFSETQ. Trimming removed 3 bases from V and 3 bases from J; junction bases left unmatched: 8. The CDR3 is made up of 16 amino acids. Here the CDR3 reads CASSWGLALGTDTQYF. Here the CDR3 DNA reads TGCGCCAGCAGCTGGGGACTAGCTTTAGGAACAGATACGCAGTATTTT.

The table lists this clonotype with many counts. The chain joins TRBV28 to TRBJ1-1; D remains ambiguous. Germline V gene data show CDR1 as MDHEN and CDR2 as SYDVKM. The V and J ends lost 10 bases and 0 bases respectively, with 12 bases between them. This CDR3 has 13 residues. The CDR3 coding sequence is TGTGCCACCATCCGCCGGCTGAACACTGAAGCTTTCTTT. Protein: CATIRRLNTEAFF.